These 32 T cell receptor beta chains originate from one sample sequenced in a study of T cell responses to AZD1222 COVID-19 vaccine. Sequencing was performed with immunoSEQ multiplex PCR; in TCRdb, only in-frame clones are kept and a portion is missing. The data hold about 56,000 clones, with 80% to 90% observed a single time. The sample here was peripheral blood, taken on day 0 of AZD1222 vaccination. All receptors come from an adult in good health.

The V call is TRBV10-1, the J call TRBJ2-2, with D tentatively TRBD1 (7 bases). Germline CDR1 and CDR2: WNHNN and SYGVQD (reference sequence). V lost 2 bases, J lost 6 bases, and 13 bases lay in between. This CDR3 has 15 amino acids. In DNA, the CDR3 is TGCGCCAGCAGTGAGCCAGGGGGGTACCCCGGGGAGCTGTTTTTT. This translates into CASSEPGGYPGELFF.

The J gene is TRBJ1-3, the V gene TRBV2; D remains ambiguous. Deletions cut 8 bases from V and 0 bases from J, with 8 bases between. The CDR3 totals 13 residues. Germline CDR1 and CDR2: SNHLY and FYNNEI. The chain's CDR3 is CASGLISGNTIYF. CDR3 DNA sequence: TGTGCCAGCGGACTAATCTCTGGAAACACCATATATTTT.

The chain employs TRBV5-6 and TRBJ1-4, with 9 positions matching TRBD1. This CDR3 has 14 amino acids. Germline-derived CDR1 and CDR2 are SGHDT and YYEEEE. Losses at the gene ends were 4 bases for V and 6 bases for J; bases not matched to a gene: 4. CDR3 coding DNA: TGTGCCAGCAGCAGACAGGGGGGGTATGAAAAACTGTTTTTT. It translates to CASSRQGGYEKLFF.

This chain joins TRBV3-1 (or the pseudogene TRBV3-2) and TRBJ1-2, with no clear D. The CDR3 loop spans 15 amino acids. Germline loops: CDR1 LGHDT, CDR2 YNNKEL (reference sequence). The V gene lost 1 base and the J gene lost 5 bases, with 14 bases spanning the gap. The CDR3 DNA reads TGTGCCAGCAGCCAAGTCCGGGCGGGAGATTATGGCTACACCTTC. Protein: CASSQVRAGDYGYTF.

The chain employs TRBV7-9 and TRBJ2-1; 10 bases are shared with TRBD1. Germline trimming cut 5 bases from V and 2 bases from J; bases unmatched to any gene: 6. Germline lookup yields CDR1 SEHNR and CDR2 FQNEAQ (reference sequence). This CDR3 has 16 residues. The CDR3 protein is CASSSSGTGAYNEQFF. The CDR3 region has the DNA TGTGCCAGCAGCAGTTCCGGGACAGGGGCCTACAATGAGCAGTTCTTC.

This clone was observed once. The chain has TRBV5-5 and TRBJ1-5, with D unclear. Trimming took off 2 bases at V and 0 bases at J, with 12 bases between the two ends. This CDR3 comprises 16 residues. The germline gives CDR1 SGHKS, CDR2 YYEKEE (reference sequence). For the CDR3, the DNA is TGTGCCAGCAGCTTTATTCCAGACTATAGCAATCAGCCCCAGCATTTT. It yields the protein CASSFIPDYSNQPQHF.

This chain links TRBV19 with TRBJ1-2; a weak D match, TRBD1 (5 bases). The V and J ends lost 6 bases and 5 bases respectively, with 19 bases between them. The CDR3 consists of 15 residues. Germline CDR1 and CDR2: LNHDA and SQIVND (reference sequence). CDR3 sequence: CASSPQEGSAYGYTF. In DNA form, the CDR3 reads TGTGCCAGTAGCCCCCAGGAGGGGTCGGCTTATGGCTACACCTTC.

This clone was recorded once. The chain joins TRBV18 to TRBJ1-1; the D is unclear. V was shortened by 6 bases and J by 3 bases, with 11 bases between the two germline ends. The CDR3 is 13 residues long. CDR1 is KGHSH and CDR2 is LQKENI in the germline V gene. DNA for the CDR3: TGTGCCAGCTCCTCTCGATCGGACACTGAAGCTTTCTTT. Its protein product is CASSSRSDTEAFF.

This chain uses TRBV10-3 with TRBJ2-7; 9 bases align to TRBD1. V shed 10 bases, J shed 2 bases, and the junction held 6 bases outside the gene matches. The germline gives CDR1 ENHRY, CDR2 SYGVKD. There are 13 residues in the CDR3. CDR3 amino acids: CATLTGGTYEQYF. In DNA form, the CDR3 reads TGTGCCACCCTGACAGGGGGTACCTACGAGCAGTACTTC.

CDR3 nucleotide sequence: TGTGCCACCAGTGATTCTAAGGGACGGGGCTATGGCTACACCTTC. Its protein product is CATSDSKGRGYGYTF. The chain has TRBV24-1 and TRBJ1-2; the D gene is possibly TRBD1 (5 bases). V was clipped by 2 bases and J by 4 bases, with 13 bases between them. The V gene's germline CDR1 is KGHDR and CDR2 SFDVKD. CDR3 length equals 15 residues.

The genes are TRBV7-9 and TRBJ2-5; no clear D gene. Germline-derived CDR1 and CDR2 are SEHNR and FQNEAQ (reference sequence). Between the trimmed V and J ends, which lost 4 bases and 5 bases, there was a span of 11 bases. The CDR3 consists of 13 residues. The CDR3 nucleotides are TGTGCCAGCAGCTCCGTAGTGGGGGAGACCCAGTACTTC. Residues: CASSSVVGETQYF.

CDR3 nucleotides: TGTGCCAGTACCAAACGACAGGGCACCACAGATACGCAGTATTTT. Translating it yields CASTKRQGTTDTQYF. V gene TRBV19 combines with J gene TRBJ2-3; 7 bases are shared with TRBD1. V lost 7 bases, J lost 2 bases, and 9 bases stayed unmatched. The CDR3 has 15 residues. The germline V gene encodes CDR1 LNHDA and CDR2 SQIVND (reference sequence).

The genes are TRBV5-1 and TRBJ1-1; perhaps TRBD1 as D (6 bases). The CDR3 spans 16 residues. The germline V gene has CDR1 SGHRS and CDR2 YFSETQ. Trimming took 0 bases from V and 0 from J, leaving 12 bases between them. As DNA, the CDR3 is TGCGCCAGCAGCTTGGATGGCAGGGGATTGAACACTGAAGCTTTCTTT. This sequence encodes CASSLDGRGLNTEAFF.

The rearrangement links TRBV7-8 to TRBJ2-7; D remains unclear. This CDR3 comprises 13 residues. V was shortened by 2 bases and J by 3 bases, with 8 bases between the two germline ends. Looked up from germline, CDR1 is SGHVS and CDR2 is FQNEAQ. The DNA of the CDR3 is TGTGCCAGCAGCTTAAGCGTAGGCTACGAGCAGTACTTC. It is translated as CASSLSVGYEQYF.

CDR3: CSARVGQPQHF. The CDR3 DNA is TGCAGTGCTAGGGTAGGTCAGCCCCAGCATTTT. The rearrangement uses TRBV20-1 and TRBJ1-5; D is undetermined. Germline CDR1 and CDR2: DFQATT and SNEGSKA (reference sequence). Trimming pared 3 bases from V and 6 bases from J, leaving 6 bases between. The length of the CDR3 is 11 residues.

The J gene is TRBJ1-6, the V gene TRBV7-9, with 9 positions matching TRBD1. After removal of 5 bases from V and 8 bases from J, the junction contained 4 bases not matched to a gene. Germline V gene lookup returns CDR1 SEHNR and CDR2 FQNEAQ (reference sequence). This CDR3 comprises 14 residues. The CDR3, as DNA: TGTGCCAGCAGCCCACAGGGGGCGGATTCACCCCTCCACTTT. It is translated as CASSPQGADSPLHF.

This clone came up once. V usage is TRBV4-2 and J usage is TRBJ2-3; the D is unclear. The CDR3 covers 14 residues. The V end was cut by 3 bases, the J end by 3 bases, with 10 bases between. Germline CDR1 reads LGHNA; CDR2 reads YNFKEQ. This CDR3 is CASSQSRVTDTQYF. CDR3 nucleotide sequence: TGTGCCAGCAGCCAGAGCCGGGTTACAGATACGCAGTATTTT.

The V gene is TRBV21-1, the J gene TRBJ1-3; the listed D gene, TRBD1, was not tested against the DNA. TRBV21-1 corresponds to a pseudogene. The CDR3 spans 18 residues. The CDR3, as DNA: TGTGCCAGCAGCAAAGTGAGCTCCTCAGGGGGCGAAAACCCAACCGGATATTTT. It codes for CASSKVSSSGGENPTGYF.

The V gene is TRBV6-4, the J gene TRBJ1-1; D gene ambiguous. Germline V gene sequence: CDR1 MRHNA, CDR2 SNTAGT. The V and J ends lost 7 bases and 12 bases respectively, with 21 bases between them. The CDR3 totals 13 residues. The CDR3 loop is CASTPEGSGIPFF. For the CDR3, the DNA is TGTGCCAGCACCCCTGAAGGATCCGGGATCCCTTTCTTT.

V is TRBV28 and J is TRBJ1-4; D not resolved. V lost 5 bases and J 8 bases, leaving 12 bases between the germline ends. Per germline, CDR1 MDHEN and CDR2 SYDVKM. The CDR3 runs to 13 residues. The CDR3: CASSPIGGEKLFF. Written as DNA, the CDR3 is TGTGCCAGCAGTCCCATAGGTGGAGAAAAACTGTTTTTT.

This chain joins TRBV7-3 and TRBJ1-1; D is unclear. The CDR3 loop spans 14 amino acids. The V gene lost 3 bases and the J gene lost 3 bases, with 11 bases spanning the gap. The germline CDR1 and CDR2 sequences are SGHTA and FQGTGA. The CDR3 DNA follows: TGTGCCAGCAGCTTGACCGCAGGTGACACTGAAGCTTTCTTT. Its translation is CASSLTAGDTEAFF.

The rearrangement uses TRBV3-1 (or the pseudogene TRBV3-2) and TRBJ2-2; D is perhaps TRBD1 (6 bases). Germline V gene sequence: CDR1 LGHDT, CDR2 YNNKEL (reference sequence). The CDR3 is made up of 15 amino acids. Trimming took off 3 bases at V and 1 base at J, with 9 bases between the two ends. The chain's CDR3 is CASSQDRLNTGELFF. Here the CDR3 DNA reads TGTGCCAGCAGCCAGGACAGACTGAACACCGGGGAGCTGTTTTTT.

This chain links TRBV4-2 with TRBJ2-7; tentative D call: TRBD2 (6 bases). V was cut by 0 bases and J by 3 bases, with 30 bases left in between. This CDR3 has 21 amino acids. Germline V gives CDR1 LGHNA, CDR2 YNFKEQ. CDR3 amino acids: CASSQETGTSGWSSHDYEQYF. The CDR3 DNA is TGTGCCAGCAGCCAAGAAACCGGGACGAGCGGGTGGAGCTCCCACGACTACGAGCAGTACTTC.

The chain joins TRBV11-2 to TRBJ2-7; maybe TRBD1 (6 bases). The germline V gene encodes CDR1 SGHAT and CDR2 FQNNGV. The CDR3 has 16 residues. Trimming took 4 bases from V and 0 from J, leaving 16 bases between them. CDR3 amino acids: CASSYLQGPYSYEQYF. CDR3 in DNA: TGTGCCAGCAGCTACCTACAGGGCCCTTACTCCTACGAGCAGTACTTC.

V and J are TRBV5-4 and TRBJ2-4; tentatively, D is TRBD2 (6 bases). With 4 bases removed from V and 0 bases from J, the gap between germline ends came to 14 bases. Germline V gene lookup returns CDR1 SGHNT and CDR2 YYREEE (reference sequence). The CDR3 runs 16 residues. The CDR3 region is CASSPVPGLAKNIQYF. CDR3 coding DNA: TGTGCCAGCAGCCCCGTTCCGGGACTAGCCAAAAACATTCAGTACTTC.

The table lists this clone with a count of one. The CDR3 is CASSPPEAEKLFF. CDR3 nucleotide sequence: TGTGCCAGCAGCCCCCCTGAGGCGGAAAAACTGTTTTTT. V usage is TRBV3-1 (or the pseudogene TRBV3-2) and J usage is TRBJ1-4; D is undetermined. The CDR3 contains 13 residues. Trimming took off 4 bases at V and 8 bases at J, with 11 bases between the two ends. Germline V gene lookup returns CDR1 LGHDT and CDR2 YNNKEL (reference sequence).

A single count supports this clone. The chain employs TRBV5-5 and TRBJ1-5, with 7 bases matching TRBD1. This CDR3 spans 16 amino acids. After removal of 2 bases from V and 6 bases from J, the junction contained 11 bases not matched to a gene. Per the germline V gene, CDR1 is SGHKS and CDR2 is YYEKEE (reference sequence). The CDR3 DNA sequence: TGTGCCAGCAGCTTCTCTCTAACAGGGGTAGGTCAGCCCCAGCATTTT. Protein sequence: CASSFSLTGVGQPQHF.

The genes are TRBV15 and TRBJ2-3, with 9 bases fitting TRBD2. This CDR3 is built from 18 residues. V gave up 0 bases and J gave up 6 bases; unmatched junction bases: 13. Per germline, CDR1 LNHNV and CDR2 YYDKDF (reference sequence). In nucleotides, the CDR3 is TGTGCCACCAGCAGAGATCCTCCCTTGGGCGGGGGGGCTGATACGCAGTATTTT. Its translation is CATSRDPPLGGGADTQYF.

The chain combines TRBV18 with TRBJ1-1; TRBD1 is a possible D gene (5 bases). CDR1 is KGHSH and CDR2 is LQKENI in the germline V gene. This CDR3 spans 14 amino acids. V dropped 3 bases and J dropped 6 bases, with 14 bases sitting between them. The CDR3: CASSPAGGLSEAFF. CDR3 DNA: TGTGCCAGCTCACCTGCCGGGGGTTTGTCTGAAGCTTTCTTT.

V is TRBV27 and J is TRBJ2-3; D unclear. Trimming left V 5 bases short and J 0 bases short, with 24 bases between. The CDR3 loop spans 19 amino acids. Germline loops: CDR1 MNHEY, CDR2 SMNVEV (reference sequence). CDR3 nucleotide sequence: TGTGCCAGCAGTCTAACCCCGGCAGGCAGGAGCCGAAGCACAGATACGCAGTATTTT. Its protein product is CASSLTPAGRSRSTDTQYF.

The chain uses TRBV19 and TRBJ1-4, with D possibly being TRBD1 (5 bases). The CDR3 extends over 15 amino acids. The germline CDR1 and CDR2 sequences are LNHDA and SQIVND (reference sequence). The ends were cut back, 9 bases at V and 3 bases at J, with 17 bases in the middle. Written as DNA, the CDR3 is TGTGCCAGCCTAAAACTGGGGACGGCTAATGAAAAACTGTTTTTT. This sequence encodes CASLKLGTANEKLFF. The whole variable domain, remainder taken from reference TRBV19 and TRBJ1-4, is DGGITQSPKYLFRKEGQNVTLSCEQNLNHDAMYWYRQDPGQGLRLIYYSQIVNDFQKGDIAEGYSVSREKKESFPLTVTSAQKNPTAFYLCASLKLGTANEKLFFGSGTQLSVL.

The chain's CDR3 is CASSVELQGRTFF. DNA for the CDR3: TGTGCCAGCAGCGTAGAATTACAGGGAAGGACTTTCTTT. The chain links TRBV9 to TRBJ1-1; tentatively, D is TRBD1 (6 bases). V was trimmed by 0 bases and J by 12 bases, leaving 15 bases between them. Germline V gene sequence: CDR1 SGDLS, CDR2 YYNGEE. The CDR3 has 13 residues.